The rows below give T cell receptor beta chains drawn from one sample of a study of T-cell reconstitution after alpha-beta-depleted transplantation in children. TCRdb reanalysed the PCR reads using MiXCR and keeps one entry per CDR3 protein. In the table there are about 200,000 distinct CDR3 sequences, about 6% of which are singletons. Sequenced here: PBMCs, sampled before TCRalphabeta/CD19-depleted stem cell transplant. These receptor sequences come from a girl in the first two years of life with combined immunodeficiency, due to receive a stem cell transplant. Each CDR3 is given with its conserved first and last residue. The D gene is left open where the match is weak. Part of the rows lack a size; the others show once, few, many or a class for expanded clones.

clone_size | j_call | v_call | d_call | cdr3_aa | cdr3_nt
many | TRBJ1-1 | TRBV29-1 | - | CSVGNTAKLNTEAFF | TGCAGCGTTGGGAATACAGCTAAGTTGAACACTGAAGCTTTCTTT
many | TRBJ2-7 | TRBV5-1 | - | CASSLRPETLYEQYF | TGCGCCAGCAGCTTGCGACCGGAGACCCTCTACGAGCAGTACTTC
many | TRBJ2-1 | TRBV12-3/TRBV12-4 | - | CASRPTTRGDEQFF | TGTGCCAGCAGGCCCACTACTAGGGGGGATGAGCAGTTCTTC
many | TRBJ2-1 | TRBV10-3 | TRBD1 | CAISEAQGGQDSYNEQFF | TGTGCCATCAGTGAGGCGCAGGGGGGACAGGATTCCTACAATGAGCAGTTCTTC
many | TRBJ2-7 | TRBV15 | - | CATSTGRVYEQYF | TGTGCCACCAGCACGGGCAGGGTCTACGAGCAGTACTTC
- | TRBJ1-5 | TRBV18 | - | CASSPTAISNQPQHF | TGTGCCAGCTCACCTACGGCCATTAGCAATCAGCCCCAGCATTTT
many | TRBJ1-1 | TRBV29-1 | - | CSVEGTGKEAFF | TGCAGCGTTGAGGGCACAGGGAAAGAAGCTTTCTTT
- | TRBJ2-5 | TRBV5-1 | - | CATRRDETQYF | TGCGCCACTAGAAGGGATGAGACCCAGTACTTC
many | TRBJ1-2 | TRBV7-9 | TRBD1 | CASSTWTGSYGYTF | TGTGCCAGCAGCACCTGGACAGGGAGCTATGGCTACACCTTC
many | TRBJ2-7 | TRBV4-1 | - | CASSHQAPGAGIHEQYF | TGCGCCAGCAGCCACCAGGCCCCCGGGGCAGGGATCCACGAGCAGTACTTC
many | TRBJ2-7 | TRBV5-1 | - | CASSFLRDEQYF | TGCGCCAGCAGCTTTCTTCGAGACGAGCAGTACTTC
many | TRBJ1-1 | TRBV7-3 | TRBD1 | CASSLWGQGNTEAFF | TGTGCCAGCAGCTTATGGGGACAGGGTAACACTGAAGCTTTCTTT
few | TRBJ2-1 | TRBV27 | TRBD2 | CASSFGTSGSNEQFF | TGTGCCAGCAGTTTCGGGACTAGCGGGAGCAATGAGCAGTTCTTC
many | TRBJ1-4 | TRBV5-1 | - | CASSAWGELFF | TGCGCCAGCTCTGCGTGGGGGGAACTGTTTTTT
many | TRBJ2-7 | TRBV5-1 | - | CASSLWAGKDEQYF | TGCGCCAGCAGCTTGTGGGCAGGGAAGGACGAGCAGTACTTC
- | TRBJ1-5 | TRBV7-9 | - | CASSSGGGSNQPQHF | TGTGCCAGCAGCTCCGGGGGGGGTAGCAATCAGCCCCAGCATTTT
many | TRBJ2-7 | TRBV20-1 | TRBD1 | CSARADRAFSYEQYF | TGCAGTGCTAGGGCGGACAGGGCTTTTTCCTACGAGCAGTACTTC
many | TRBJ2-2 | TRBV4-3 | - | CASSLDLSVTGELFF | TGCGCCAGCAGCCTCGACCTTAGTGTCACCGGGGAGCTGTTTTTT
many | TRBJ1-6 | TRBV6-5 | TRBD1 | CASSSHRGLDSPLHF | TGTGCCAGCAGTTCCCACAGGGGACTTGATTCACCCCTCCACTTT
- | TRBJ2-7 | TRBV29-1 | TRBD2 | CSVSGGPLGYEQYF | TGCAGCGTTAGCGGGGGGCCTCTCGGGTACGAGCAGTACTTC
many | TRBJ2-1 | TRBV4-3 | TRBD2 | CASSQDTSGAYNEQFF | TGCGCCAGCAGCCAAGATACTAGCGGGGCGTACAATGAGCAGTTCTTC
many | TRBJ2-1 | TRBV7-9 | - | CASSAQAEGVRSYNEQFF | TGTGCCAGCAGCGCACAAGCTGAAGGGGTTAGGTCCTACAATGAGCAGTTCTTC
few | TRBJ2-5 | TRBV20-1 | TRBD2 | CSAATGTSGRDETQYF | TGCAGTGCAGCTACCGGGACTAGCGGGAGAGATGAGACCCAGTACTTC
- | TRBJ2-5 | TRBV7-8 | - | CASSYPGRTPRETQYF | TGTGCCAGCAGCTACCCGGGACGTACCCCGCGGGAGACCCAGTACTTC
many | TRBJ1-1 | TRBV4-1 | - | CASSQDPLNGGTEAFF | TGCGCCAGCAGCCAAGATCCTTTAAACGGAGGCACTGAAGCTTTCTTT
many | TRBJ2-3 | TRBV4-3 | - | CASSRGSGSTDTQYF | TGCGCCAGCAGCCGGGGTAGCGGAAGCACAGATACGCAGTATTTT
many | TRBJ2-3 | TRBV29-1 | TRBD2 | CSAAQGTRWPDTQYF | TGCAGCGCCGCCCAAGGGACTAGATGGCCAGATACGCAGTATTTT
few | TRBJ2-3 | TRBV20-1 | - | CSARDRRGVPQPDTQYF | TGCAGTGCTAGAGATCGGCGCGGGGTCCCCCAACCAGATACGCAGTATTTT
- | TRBJ2-7 | TRBV7-6 | - | CASSTDGGPHPEQYF | TGTGCCAGCAGCACCGACGGGGGCCCCCACCCCGAGCAGTACTTC
many | TRBJ2-2 | TRBV5-5 | - | CASSLGARWGGELFF | TGTGCCAGCAGCTTGGGGGCCCGCTGGGGCGGGGAGCTGTTTTTT
- | TRBJ2-7 | TRBV4-2 | TRBD1 | CASSPSGTGVYEQYF | TGTGCCAGCAGCCCTTCCGGGACAGGAGTCTACGAGCAGTACTTC
many | TRBJ2-1 | TRBV27 | - | CASMGEVNEQFF | TGTGCCAGCATGGGAGAGGTTAATGAGCAGTTCTTC
many | TRBJ2-7 | TRBV12-5 | TRBD1 | CASGLDRAPYEQYF | TGTGCTAGTGGTTTAGACAGGGCTCCCTACGAGCAGTACTTC
many | TRBJ2-4 | TRBV12-3/TRBV12-4 | TRBD2 | CASSVGGVKNIQYF | TGTGCCAGCAGTGTCGGGGGGGTAAAAAACATTCAGTACTTC
many | TRBJ2-5 | TRBV25-1 | - | CASSVQGETQYF | TGTGCCAGCAGTGTCCAGGGGGAGACCCAGTACTTC
many | TRBJ1-2 | TRBV10-3 | TRBD1 | CASGTGGFYGYTF | TGTGCCAGCGGGACAGGGGGATTCTATGGCTACACCTTC
many | TRBJ2-7 | TRBV7-6 | TRBD1 | CASSLGGGQGAPYEQYF | TGTGCCAGCAGCTTAGGAGGGGGACAGGGGGCTCCCTACGAGCAGTACTTC
- | TRBJ2-5 | TRBV7-6 | - | CASRLVAGRGETQYF | TGTGCCAGCAGGCTGGTAGCCGGGCGGGGAGAGACCCAGTACTTC
many | TRBJ2-4 | TRBV7-2 | TRBD1 | CASSLGGQGIDIQYF | TGTGCCAGCAGCTTAGGAGGACAGGGCATTGACATTCAGTACTTC
- | TRBJ2-7 | TRBV10-3 | TRBD1 | CAISESGQGADYEQYF | TGTGCCATCAGTGAGTCGGGACAGGGGGCTGACTACGAGCAGTACTTC
few | TRBJ2-7 | TRBV20-1 | TRBD2 | CSAKVWNFGTSGIEQYF | TGCAGTGCTAAAGTGTGGAATTTTGGGACTAGCGGGATCGAGCAGTACTTC
many | TRBJ2-2 | TRBV5-1 | TRBD2 | CASSLLTSGPGELFF | TGCGCCAGCAGCTTGCTGACTAGCGGGCCCGGGGAGCTGTTTTTT
few | TRBJ2-1 | TRBV9 | - | CASSGGGLLNEQFF | TGTGCCAGCAGCGGAGGGGGACTTCTCAATGAGCAGTTCTTC
many | TRBJ2-2 | TRBV7-6 | - | CASSQLTLTTGELFF | TGTGCCAGCAGCCAATTGACCCTGACCACCGGGGAGCTGTTTTTT
many | TRBJ2-1 | TRBV25-1 | TRBD2 | CASSGGLAGYNEQFF | TGTGCCAGCAGTGGGGGACTAGCGGGATACAATGAGCAGTTCTTC
many | TRBJ1-1 | TRBV5-1 | - | CASSANTEAFF | TGCGCCAGCAGCGCGAACACTGAAGCTTTCTTT
many | TRBJ2-5 | TRBV20-1 | TRBD1 | CSARYTQGAGETQYF | TGCAGTGCTAGATATACCCAGGGGGCGGGAGAGACCCAGTACTTC
many | TRBJ1-3 | TRBV6-2/TRBV6-3 | - | CASSYRISGNTIYF | TGTGCCAGCAGTTATCGGATCTCTGGAAACACCATATATTTT
- | TRBJ1-2 | TRBV5-1 | - | CASRVGGNYGYTF | TGCGCCAGCAGAGTCGGGGGTAACTATGGCTACACCTTC
many | TRBJ1-4 | TRBV4-2 | - | CASSQQDSLNEKLFF | TGTGCCAGCAGCCAACAGGACAGTCTTAATGAAAAACTGTTTTTT
many | TRBJ2-7 | TRBV7-9 | TRBD2 | CASSSGGLEQYF | TGTGCCAGCAGCTCGGGGGGGTTAGAGCAGTACTTC
many | TRBJ2-7 | TRBV5-1 | - | CASSLEVLGDEQYF | TGCGCCAGCAGCTTGGAAGTTCTAGGAGACGAGCAGTACTTC
- | TRBJ2-2 | TRBV7-6 | - | CASKSTNTGELFF | TGTGCCAGCAAGTCCACCAACACCGGGGAGCTGTTTTTT
many | TRBJ2-1 | TRBV29-1 | - | CSADPARPYNEQFF | TGCAGCGCCGACCCGGCGCGGCCCTACAATGAGCAGTTCTTC